The clone carrying this TCR beta chain was found many times. Its target is not known. MiXCR was run by TCRdb on the reads, yielding one entry per CDR3 protein. The repertoire holds 400,000 or so distinct CDR3 sequences, with 15% to 20% as singletons. This entry comes from a study of T cell repertoires in cytomegalovirus infection. Overall study: Matching HLA type and CMV infection were both indicated by public TCR beta signatures.

Study-wide findings and caveats: Based on cumulative public TCR beta family frequency, carriers of CMV plus the relevant HLA were identified. HLA-C-restricted CMV clonotypes gave the most frequent clonotype in two of eight donors.

The TCR was taken from a human donor in good health (CMV status not recorded). Some clones in this sample may be carry-over from other donors' samples. Sequenced material: PBMCs.

This CDR3 reads CASSQQSSTDTQYF. CDR3 nucleotides: TGTGCCAGCAGTCAACAAAGCAGCACAGATACGCAGTATTTT. The chain uses TRBV7-2 and TRBJ2-3; D is unresolved. This CDR3 region has 14 residues. The germline V gene has CDR1 SGHTA and CDR2 FQGNSA. Trimming removed 6 bases at V and 0 bases at J, with 10 bases between. Full variable domain (outside the CDR3, taken from reference TRBV7-2 and TRBJ2-3): GAGVSQSPSNKVTEKGKDVELRCDPISGHTALYWYRQSLGQGLEFLIYFQGNSAPDKSGLPSDRFSAERTGGSVSTLTIQRTQQEDSAVYLCASSQQSSTDTQYFGPGTRLTVL.